The clone carrying this T cell receptor beta chain has a single count. Its antigen remains unknown. Produced via immunoSEQ multiplex PCR; TCRdb's table is partial and in-frame only. Here the sample spans 75,000 to 95,000 clones, just over 90% being singletons. This entry belongs to a study of resident and recirculating memory T cells in vitiligo. Study-wide points: No single dominant TCR clone appeared; lesion clonality varied. Non-conserved TCRs across sites and patients suggested distinct clones per lesion.

The length of the CDR3 is 15 residues. Trimming took off 0 bases at V and 3 bases at J, with 9 bases between the two ends. The germline CDR1 and CDR2 sequences are LGHNA and YSLEER. The clonotype originates from a male donor with vitiligo. The chain recombines TRBV4-3 with TRBJ1-5, with D unclear. Specimen: blood. This CDR3 reads CASSQDRGYNQPQHF. As DNA, the CDR3 is TGCGCCAGCAGCCAAGACCGCGGTTACAATCAGCCCCAGCATTTT.